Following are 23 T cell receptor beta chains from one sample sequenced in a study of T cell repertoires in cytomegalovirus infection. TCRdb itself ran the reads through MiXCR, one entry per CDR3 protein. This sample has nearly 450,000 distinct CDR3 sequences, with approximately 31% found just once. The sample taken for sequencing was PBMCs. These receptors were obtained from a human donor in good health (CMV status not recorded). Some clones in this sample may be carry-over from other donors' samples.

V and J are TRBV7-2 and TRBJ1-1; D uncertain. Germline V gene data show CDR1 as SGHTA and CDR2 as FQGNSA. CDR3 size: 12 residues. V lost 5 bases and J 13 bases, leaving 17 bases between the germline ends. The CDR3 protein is CASSADHTEHFF. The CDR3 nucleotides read TGTGCCAGCAGCGCTGACCACACTGAACATTTCTTT.

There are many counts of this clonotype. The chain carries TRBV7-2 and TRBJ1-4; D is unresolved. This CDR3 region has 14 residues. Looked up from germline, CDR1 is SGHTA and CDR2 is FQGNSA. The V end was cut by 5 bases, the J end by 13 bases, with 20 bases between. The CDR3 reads CASSVEGSWDGLFF. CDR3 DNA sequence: TGTGCCAGCAGCGTAGAGGGTTCCTGGGATGGACTGTTTTTT.

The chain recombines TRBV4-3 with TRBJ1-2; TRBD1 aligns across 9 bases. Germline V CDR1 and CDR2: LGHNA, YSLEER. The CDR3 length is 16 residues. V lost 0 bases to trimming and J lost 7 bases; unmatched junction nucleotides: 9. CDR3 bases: TGCGCCAGCAGCCAAGATAACAGGGGGCGCGAGGGTGGCTACACCTTC. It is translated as CASSQDNRGREGGYTF.

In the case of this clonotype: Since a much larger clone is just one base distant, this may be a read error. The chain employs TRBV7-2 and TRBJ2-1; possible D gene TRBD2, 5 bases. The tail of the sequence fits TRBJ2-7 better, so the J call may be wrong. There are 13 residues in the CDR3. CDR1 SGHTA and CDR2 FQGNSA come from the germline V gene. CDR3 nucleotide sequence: TGTGCCAGCAGAAGGGTCGGGAACAATGAGCAGTACTTC. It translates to CASRRVGNNEQYF.

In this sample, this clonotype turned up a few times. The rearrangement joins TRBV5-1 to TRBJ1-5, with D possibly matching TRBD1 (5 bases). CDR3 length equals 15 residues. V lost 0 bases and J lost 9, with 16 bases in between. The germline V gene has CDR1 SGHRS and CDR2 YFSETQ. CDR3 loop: CASSLDWAGKTPQHF. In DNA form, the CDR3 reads TGCGCCAGCAGCTTGGATTGGGCAGGGAAGACGCCCCAGCATTTT.

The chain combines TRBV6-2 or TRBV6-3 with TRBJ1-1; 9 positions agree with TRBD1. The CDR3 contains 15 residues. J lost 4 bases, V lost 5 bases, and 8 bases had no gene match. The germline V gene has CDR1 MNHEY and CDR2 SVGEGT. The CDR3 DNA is TGTGCCAGCAGTACGACAGGGGGACGGATCACTGAAGCTTTCTTT. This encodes CASSTTGGRITEAFF.

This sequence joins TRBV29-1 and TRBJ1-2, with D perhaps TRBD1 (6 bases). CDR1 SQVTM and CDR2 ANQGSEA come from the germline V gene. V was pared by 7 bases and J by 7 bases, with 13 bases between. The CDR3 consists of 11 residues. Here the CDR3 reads CSGTGRGGYTF. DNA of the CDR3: TGCAGCGGCACAGGGCGGGGTGGCTACACCTTC. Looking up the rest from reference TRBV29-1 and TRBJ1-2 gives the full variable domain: SAVISQKPSRDICQRGTSLTIQCQVDSQVTMMFWYRQQPGQSLTLIATANQGSEATYESGFVIDKFPISRPNLTFSTLTVSNMSPEDSSIYLCSGTGRGGYTFGSGTRLTVV.

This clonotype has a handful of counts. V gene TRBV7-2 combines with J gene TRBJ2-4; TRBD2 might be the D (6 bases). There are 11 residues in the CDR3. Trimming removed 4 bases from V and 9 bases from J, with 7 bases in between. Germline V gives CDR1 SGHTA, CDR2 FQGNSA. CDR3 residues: CASSWRGIQYF. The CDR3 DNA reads TGTGCCAGCAGCTGGCGGGGCATTCAGTACTTC. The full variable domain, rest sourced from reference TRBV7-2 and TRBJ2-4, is GAGVSQSPSNKVTEKGKDVELRCDPISGHTALYWYRQSLGQGLEFLIYFQGNSAPDKSGLPSDRFSAERTGGSVSTLTIQRTQQEDSAVYLCASSWRGIQYFGAGTRLSVL.

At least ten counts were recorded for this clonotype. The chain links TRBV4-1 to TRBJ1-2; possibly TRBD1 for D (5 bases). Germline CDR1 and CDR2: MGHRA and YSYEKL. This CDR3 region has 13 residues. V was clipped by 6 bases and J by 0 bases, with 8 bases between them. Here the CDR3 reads CASSDRPNYGYTF. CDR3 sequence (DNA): TGCGCCAGCAGTGACAGACCTAACTATGGCTACACCTTC.

The CDR3 protein is CASSLADGWDEQFF. DNA of the CDR3: TGCGCCAGCAGCTTGGCCGACGGGTGGGATGAGCAGTTCTTC. This chain links TRBV5-1 with TRBJ2-1; D gene unclear. V lost 0 bases, J lost 8 bases, and 12 bases lay in between. CDR1 SGHRS and CDR2 YFSETQ come from the germline V gene. The CDR3 has 14 amino acids.

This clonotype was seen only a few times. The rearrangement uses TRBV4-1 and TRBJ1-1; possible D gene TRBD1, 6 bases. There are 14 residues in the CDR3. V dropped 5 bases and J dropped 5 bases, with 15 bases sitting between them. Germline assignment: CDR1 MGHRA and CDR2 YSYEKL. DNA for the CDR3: TGCGCCAGCAGCAGATCCGGGACACAAACTGAAGCTTTCTTT. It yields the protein CASSRSGTQTEAFF.

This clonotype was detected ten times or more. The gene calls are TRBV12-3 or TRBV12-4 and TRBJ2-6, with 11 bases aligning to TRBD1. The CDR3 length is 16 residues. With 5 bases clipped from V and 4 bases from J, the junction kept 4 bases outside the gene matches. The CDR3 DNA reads TGTGCCAGCAGTGGACAGGGGGCGGTAGGGGCCAACGTCCTGACTTTC. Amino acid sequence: CASSGQGAVGANVLTF.

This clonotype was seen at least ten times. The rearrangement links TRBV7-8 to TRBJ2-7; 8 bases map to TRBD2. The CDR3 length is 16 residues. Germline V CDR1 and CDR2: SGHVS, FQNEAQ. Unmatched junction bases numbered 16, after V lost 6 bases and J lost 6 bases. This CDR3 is CASSPPPGGGTGEQYF. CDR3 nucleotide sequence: TGTGCCAGCAGTCCTCCCCCCGGGGGGGGGACCGGCGAGCAGTACTTC. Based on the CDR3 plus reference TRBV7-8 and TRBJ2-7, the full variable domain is GAGVSQSPRYKVAKRGQDVALRCDPISGHVSLFWYQQALGQGPEFLTYFQNEAQLDKSGLPSDRFFAERPEGSVSTLKIQRTQQEDSAVYLCASSPPPGGGTGEQYFGPGTRLTVT.

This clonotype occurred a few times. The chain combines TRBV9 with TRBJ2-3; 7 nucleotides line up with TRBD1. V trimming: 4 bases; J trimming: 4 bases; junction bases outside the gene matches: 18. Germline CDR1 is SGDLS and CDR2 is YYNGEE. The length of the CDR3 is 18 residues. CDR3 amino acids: CASSPEADTGTASDTQYF. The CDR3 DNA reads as TGTGCCAGCAGCCCGGAAGCCGACACCGGGACAGCGTCAGATACGCAGTATTTT.

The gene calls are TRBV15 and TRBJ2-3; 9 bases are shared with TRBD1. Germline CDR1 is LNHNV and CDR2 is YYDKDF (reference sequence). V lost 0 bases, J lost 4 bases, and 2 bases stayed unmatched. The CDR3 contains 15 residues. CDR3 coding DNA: TGTGCCACCAGCAGAGATGGGACAGGGTCAGATACGCAGTATTTT. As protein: CATSRDGTGSDTQYF.

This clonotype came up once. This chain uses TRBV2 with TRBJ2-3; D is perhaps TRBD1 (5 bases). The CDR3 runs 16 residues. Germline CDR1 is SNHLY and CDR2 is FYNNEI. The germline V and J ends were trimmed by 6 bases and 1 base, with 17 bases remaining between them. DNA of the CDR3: TGTGCCAGCAGCCGCGGACACCCCGGGCGCACAGATACGCAGTATTTT. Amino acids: CASSRGHPGRTDTQYF.

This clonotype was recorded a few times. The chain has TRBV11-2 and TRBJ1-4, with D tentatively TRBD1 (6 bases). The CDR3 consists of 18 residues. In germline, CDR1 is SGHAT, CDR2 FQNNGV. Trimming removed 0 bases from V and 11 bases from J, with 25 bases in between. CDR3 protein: CASSLERSPDSGPRKLFF. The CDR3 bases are TGTGCCAGCAGCTTAGAACGAAGTCCGGACAGCGGGCCTCGGAAACTGTTTTTT.

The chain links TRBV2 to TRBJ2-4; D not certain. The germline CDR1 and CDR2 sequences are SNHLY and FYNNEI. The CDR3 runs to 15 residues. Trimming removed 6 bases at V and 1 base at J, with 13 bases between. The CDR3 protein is CASSPKERAKNIQYF. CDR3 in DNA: TGTGCCAGCAGCCCCAAGGAGAGGGCCAAAAACATTCAGTACTTC. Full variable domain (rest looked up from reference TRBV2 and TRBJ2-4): EPEVTQTPSHQVTQMGQEVILRCVPISNHLYFYWYRQILGQKVEFLVSFYNNEISEKSEIFDDQFSVERPDGSNFTLKIRSTKLEDSAMYFCASSPKERAKNIQYFGAGTRLSVL.

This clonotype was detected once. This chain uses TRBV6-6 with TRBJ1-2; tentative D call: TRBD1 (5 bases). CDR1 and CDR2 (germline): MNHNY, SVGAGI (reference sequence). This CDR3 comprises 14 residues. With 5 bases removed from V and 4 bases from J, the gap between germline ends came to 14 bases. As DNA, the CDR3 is TGTGCCAGCAGTACCCCACAGGTTTCCTATGGCTACACCTTC. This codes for CASSTPQVSYGYTF.

The chain's CDR3 is CASREQGRTEAFF. In nucleotides, the CDR3 is TGTGCCAGCAGGGAACAGGGGAGGACTGAAGCTTTCTTT. The rearrangement links TRBV6-1 to TRBJ1-1; 7 positions agree with TRBD1. Germline values: CDR1 MNHNS, CDR2 SASEGT. This CDR3 comprises 13 residues. The trim removed 6 bases at V and 5 bases at J, leaving 6 bases unmatched.

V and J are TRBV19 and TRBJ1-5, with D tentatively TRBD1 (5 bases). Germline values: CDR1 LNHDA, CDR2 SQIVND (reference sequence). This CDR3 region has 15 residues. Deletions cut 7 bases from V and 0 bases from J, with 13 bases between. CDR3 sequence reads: CASTLRRASNQPQHF. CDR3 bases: TGTGCCAGTACCCTCCGCAGGGCTAGCAATCAGCCCCAGCATTTT.

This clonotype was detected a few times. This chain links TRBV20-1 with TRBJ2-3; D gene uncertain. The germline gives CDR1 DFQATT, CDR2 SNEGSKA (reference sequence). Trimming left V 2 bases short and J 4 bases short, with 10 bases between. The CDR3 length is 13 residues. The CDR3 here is CSARPPPPDTQYF. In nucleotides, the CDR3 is TGCAGTGCTAGACCACCACCGCCAGATACGCAGTATTTT.

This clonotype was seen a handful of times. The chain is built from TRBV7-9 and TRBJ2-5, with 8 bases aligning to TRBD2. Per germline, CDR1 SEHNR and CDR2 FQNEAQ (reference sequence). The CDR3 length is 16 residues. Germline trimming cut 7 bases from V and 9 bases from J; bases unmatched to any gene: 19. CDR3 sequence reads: CASTRIGRGGPAAQYF. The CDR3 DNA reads TGTGCCAGCACCCGGATCGGTCGGGGGGGCCCGGCGGCCCAGTACTTC.